Presented here are 17 T cell receptor beta chains from one specimen sequenced in a study of neoadjuvant nivolumab and ipilimumab in lung cancer. Produced via immunoSEQ multiplex PCR; TCRdb's table is partial and in-frame only. The sample consists of roughly 13,000 clones, more than 90% of them appearing once. Source: peripheral blood, taken after neoadjuvant nivolumab, alone or with ipilimumab, at or shortly before surgery. The receptors derive from an adult with non-small cell lung cancer.

The J gene is TRBJ1-3, the V gene TRBV11-1; the D is unclear. Between the trimmed V and J ends, which lost 5 bases and 4 bases, there was a span of 12 bases. The CDR3 totals 14 residues. The germline CDR1 and CDR2 sequences are SGHAT and FQDESV (reference sequence). CDR3 in amino acids: CASSVRTGGNTIYF. Here the CDR3 DNA reads TGTGCCAGCAGCGTAAGGACGGGAGGAAACACCATATATTTT. Full variable domain (outside the CDR3, taken from reference TRBV11-1 and TRBJ1-3): EAEVAQSPRYKITEKSQAVAFWCDPISGHATLYWYRQILGQGPELLVQFQDESVVDDSQLPKDRFSAERLKGVDSTLKIQPAELGDSAMYLCASSVRTGGNTIYFGEGSWLTVV.

The chain links TRBV7-2 to TRBJ2-5, with 9 nucleotides matching TRBD1. CDR1 SGHTA and CDR2 FQGNSA come from the germline V gene. The CDR3 spans 14 residues. V dropped 5 bases and J dropped 5; count of bases not matched to a gene: 6. CDR3 nucleotides: TGTGCCAGCAGCACCCGACAGGGGGGTGAGACCCAGTACTTC. Protein: CASSTRQGGETQYF.

The CDR3 loop is CASMVSGSVEQYF. DNA of the CDR3: TGTGCCAGCATGGTTAGCGGGAGTGTCGAGCAGTACTTC. The chain employs TRBV14 and TRBJ2-7; 9 nucleotides align to TRBD2. CDR1 and CDR2 (germline): SGHDN, FVKESK. The junction had 7 bases not matched to a gene; V was cut back by 7 bases and J by 6 bases. CDR3 length equals 13 residues.

This chain joins TRBV5-1 and TRBJ2-3, with 7 nucleotides matching TRBD2. This CDR3 is 16 amino acids long. V dropped 0 bases and J dropped 0; count of bases not matched to a gene: 4. Germline CDR1 is SGHRS and CDR2 is YFSETQ. The DNA for the CDR3 is TGCGCCAGCAGCTTGGAATCGGGAGGAAGCACAGATACGCAGTATTTT. Its protein product is CASSLESGGSTDTQYF. Full variable domain (missing parts from reference TRBV5-1 and TRBJ2-3): KAGVTQTPRYLIKTRGQQVTLSCSPISGHRSVSWYQQTPGQGLQFLFEYFSETQRNKGNFPGRFSGRQFSNSRSEMNVSTLELGDSALYLCASSLESGGSTDTQYFGPGTRLTVL.

The chain uses TRBV9 and TRBJ1-2, with TRBD1 identical over 11 bases. CDR3 length: 16 amino acids. V lost 2 bases and J lost 6; bases outside the gene matches: 9. The germline V gene has CDR1 SGDLS and CDR2 YYNGEE. The CDR3 nucleotides read TGTGCCAGCAGCGTCGCAGGACAGGGGGCGATGGATGGCTACACCTTC. Translated, it gives CASSVAGQGAMDGYTF.

The chain carries TRBV7-2 and TRBJ2-1; no clear D gene. In germline, CDR1 is SGHTA, CDR2 FQGNSA. Trimming left V 4 bases short and J 8 bases short, with 9 bases between. This CDR3 region has 12 residues. CDR3 protein: CASSSDGYEQFF. CDR3 in DNA: TGTGCCAGCAGCTCCGATGGGTATGAGCAGTTCTTC.

This chain joins TRBV5-1 and TRBJ2-3, with TRBD2 identical over 10 bases. CDR3 size: 16 residues. CDR1 and CDR2 (germline): SGHRS, YFSETQ. V shed 0 bases, J shed 3 bases, and the junction held 4 bases outside the gene matches. The CDR3 nucleotides are TGCGCCAGCAGCTTGGTGGCTAGCGGGAGTACAGATACGCAGTATTTT. Translation gives CASSLVASGSTDTQYF.

The genes are TRBV5-1 and TRBJ1-3; D is uncertain. Germline CDR1 reads SGHRS; CDR2 reads YFSETQ. V lost 0 bases and J 0 bases, leaving 7 bases between the germline ends. The CDR3 extends over 15 amino acids. The CDR3, as DNA: TGCGCCAGCAGCTTGGATCTCTTCTCTGGAAACACCATATATTTT. Protein: CASSLDLFSGNTIYF.

The chain joins TRBV25-1 to TRBJ2-1; 8 bases align to TRBD2. The trim removed 3 bases at V and 4 bases at J, leaving 11 bases unmatched. The V gene's germline CDR1 is MGHDK and CDR2 SYGVNS. This CDR3 is built from 17 residues. The CDR3 DNA is TGTGCCAGCAGTGATTCTGGGTTAGCGGGACATTACAATGAGCAGTTCTTC. It codes for CASSDSGLAGHYNEQFF.

This clone has just one count. The CDR3 bases are TGTGCCAGCAGCCAACCGGGACAGGGCCTAATTAACTATGGCTACACCTTC. Translating it yields CASSQPGQGLINYGYTF. The chain carries TRBV28 and TRBJ1-2; 9 positions match TRBD1. CDR1 is MDHEN, CDR2 SYDVKM, per germline. V dropped 6 bases and J dropped 1; count of bases not matched to a gene: 12. The CDR3 has 17 residues.

The gene calls are TRBV5-1 and TRBJ2-3, with 7 bases fitting TRBD1. The germline CDR1 and CDR2 sequences are SGHRS and YFSETQ. CDR3 length: 16 residues. The ends lost 3 bases at V and 4 bases at J; junction bases unmatched: 11. CDR3 sequence: CASSSGQDSGADTQYF. The DNA for the CDR3 is TGCGCCAGCAGCTCTGGACAGGACAGTGGGGCAGATACGCAGTATTTT.

V gene TRBV7-6 combines with J gene TRBJ2-3; D remains ambiguous. The CDR3 runs 15 residues. Trimming took off 1 base at V and 2 bases at J, with 10 bases between the two ends. CDR1 and CDR2 from the germline V gene are SGHVS and FNYEAQ. Here the CDR3 DNA reads TGTGCCAGCAGCTTAGAGCACAGCTACACAGATACGCAGTATTTT. It codes for CASSLEHSYTDTQYF.

The chain uses TRBV9 and TRBJ2-6; D may be TRBD2 (6 bases). This CDR3 comprises 15 residues. Germline-derived CDR1 and CDR2 are SGDLS and YYNGEE. The V gene lost 0 bases and the J gene lost 3 bases, with 7 bases spanning the gap. The CDR3 sequence: CASSVGAGGANVLTF. The CDR3 nucleotides read TGTGCCAGCAGCGTAGGAGCGGGTGGGGCCAACGTCCTGACTTTC. Full variable domain (rest looked up from reference TRBV9 and TRBJ2-6): DSGVTQTPKHLITATGQRVTLRCSPRSGDLSVYWYQQSLDQGLQFLIQYYNGEERAKGNILERFSAQQFPDLHSELNLSSLELGDSALYFCASSVGAGGANVLTFGAGSRLTVL.

This clone showed up just once. The chain recombines TRBV10-3 with TRBJ2-5; TRBD1 is a possible D gene (6 bases). Germline V gene data show CDR1 as ENHRY and CDR2 as SYGVKD. Trimming shortened V by 5 bases and J by 3 bases, and 13 bases separated the two germline ends. The CDR3 has 14 amino acids. CDR3 sequence: CAISSADREETQYF. The CDR3 DNA sequence: TGTGCCATCAGTTCTGCGGACAGAGAAGAGACCCAGTACTTC.

This chain uses TRBV7-9 with TRBJ2-7; D might be TRBD2 (5 bases). The CDR3 has 14 amino acids. CDR1 and CDR2 from the germline V gene are SEHNR and FQNEAQ (reference sequence). Trimming left V 5 bases short and J 9 bases short, with 20 bases between. The CDR3 region is CASSPSQDSWGQYF. The CDR3 bases are TGTGCCAGCAGCCCGTCGCAGGACTCGTGGGGGCAGTACTTC.

J is TRBJ2-7 and V is TRBV7-3, with D perhaps assigned TRBD1 or TRBD2 (5 bases each). This CDR3 has 15 amino acids. Deletions cut 2 bases from V and 1 base from J, with 12 bases between. Germline-derived CDR1 and CDR2 are SGHTA and FQGTGA. For the CDR3, the DNA is TGTGCCAGCAGCTTAGGGGCGGGCCCGTCCTACGAGCAGTACTTC. Translated: CASSLGAGPSYEQYF.

The CDR3 DNA follows: TGCGCCAGCAGCCAACCCGGAGCCCCATACAATGAGCAGTTCTTC. Encoded protein: CASSQPGAPYNEQFF. The V call is TRBV5-1, the J call TRBJ2-1; D is undetermined. Germline V gives CDR1 SGHRS, CDR2 YFSETQ. The CDR3 runs 15 residues. V was pared by 4 bases and J by 4 bases, with 15 bases between.